This TCR beta chain was captured in a study of shared clonotypes between healthy human individuals (dated by TCRdb to 2020 to 2021). In the study overall: A couple of women and a few men aged 18 to 49 years were included in the cohort. Blood TCR repertoires of several healthy adults were deeply sequenced to estimate repertoire size and the extent of clonotype sharing between individuals. To increase sequencing depth and limit assay-specific biases, TCR repertoire library preparation and sequencing were carried out by different laboratories using diverse techniques. Leukapheresis yielded between about 0.94 and 9.5 billion PBMCs per donor.

About this clone: What this receptor recognizes is not known. No clone much larger than this one lies a single base away; base qualities are absent.

The V and J ends are trimmed by 6 bases and 5 bases, leaving 19 bases between them. Spanning cysteine to phenylalanine, the CDR3 consists of 15 amino acids. Only the CDR3 portion is preserved as DNA: 45 bases, with reading frame beginning at the first base. CDR1 MNHEY and CDR2 SVGAGI are derived from the germline V gene. The donors were healthy, HIV-negative adults with no recently reported acute infections or vaccinations. Only Caucasian adults living in Nashville, Tennessee, USA were represented among the donors. In the unsorted samples, around 81 million PBMCs were counted, and genomic DNA was extracted using the QIAamp DNA Blood Mini kit. Blood was obtained by leukapheresis, after which PBMCs were separated by Ficoll-Histopaque density gradient centrifugation and cryopreserved in liquid nitrogen vapor phase. Study-level results and caveats: Because the study included a small number of donors, the genetic and exposure-history diversity represented was limited. Pairwise subsampling indicated that sequencing depth was expected to affect the degree of clonotype sharing among donors. Only blood was sampled, and tissue TCR repertoires likely differ from those in blood.

TCR CDR3 regions were amplified from genomic DNA by multiplex PCR using the deep immunoSEQ assay. Extracted genomic DNA from each cell subset was distributed evenly across all wells of several immunoSEQ 96-well plates, and each plate was treated as a replicate. For unsorted PBMC, roughly 270 ng genomic DNA, equal to tens of thousands of T cell genomes, was loaded into each replicate PCR. Unsorted PBMC genomic DNA was sequenced across ten immunoSEQ deep assay plates. Purified libraries were quantified with a Qubit 3.0 fluorometer, sized on a Bioanalyzer 2100, and re-quantified with the KAPA Library Quantification kit. Every immunoSEQ 96-well plate was sequenced on a dedicated single-read 150-cycle Illumina NextSeq 550 flow cell. Processing in the source paper ran as follows. Because the immunoSEQ output held only junctional sequences and lacked quality scores, the filtering could not match the filtering applied to full-length reads. Sequences were annotated with PyIR, a Python wrapper for IgBLAST v1.9, and V/J genes and CDR3 were assigned using IMGT germline references. Reads were removed for weak V/J assignments (E-value above 1e-6), missing CDR3, stop codons, out-of-frame junctions, or ambiguous translated residues. V3J clonotypes were defined as sequences sharing the same inferred V gene, J gene, and CDR3 amino acid sequence. The percentage overlap between two repertoires was calculated by dividing the number of shared unique clonotypes by the size of the smaller repertoire. Repertoire richness was assessed with RTK rarefaction, the Chao1 estimator, and Recon v2.1 estimates of unobserved clonotypes. This is the immuneACCESS table as TCRdb keeps it, with only in-frame sequences that have V and J called. A part of the clones is gone; compared with another copy, unresolved V genes explain less than half, and the rest is unexplained. V, J and clone size are taken as reported in that table, and D and trimming were inferred from the DNA itself. The sample yields approximately 510,000 clones; more than 65% were counted once. The ten largest make up roughly 13% of the sample.

The sequencing sample was made of PBMCs. This clonotype originated in a middle-aged woman in good health. Some clones in this sample may be carry-over from other donors' samples. Rearrangement joined TRBV6-5 to TRBJ1-2; there is no confident call for the D gene. The DNA is TGTGCCAGCAGCCCACCATTCGGGGTGGGATATGGCTACACCTTC. Translated, this gives CASSPPFGVGYGYTF.